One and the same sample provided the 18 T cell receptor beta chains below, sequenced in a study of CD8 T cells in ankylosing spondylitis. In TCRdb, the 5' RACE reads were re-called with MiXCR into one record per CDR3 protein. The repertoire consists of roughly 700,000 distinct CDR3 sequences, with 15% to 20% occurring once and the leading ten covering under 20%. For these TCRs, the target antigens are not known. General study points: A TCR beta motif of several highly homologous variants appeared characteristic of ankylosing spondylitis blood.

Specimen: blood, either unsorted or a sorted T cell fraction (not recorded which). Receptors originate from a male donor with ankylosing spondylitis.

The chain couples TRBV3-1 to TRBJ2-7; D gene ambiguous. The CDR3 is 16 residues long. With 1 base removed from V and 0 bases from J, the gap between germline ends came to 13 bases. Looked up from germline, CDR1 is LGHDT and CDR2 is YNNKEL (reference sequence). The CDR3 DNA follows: TGTGCCAGCAGCCAAGGTGGGTTTTGGAGCTCCTACGAGCAGTACTTC. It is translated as CASSQGGFWSSYEQYF.

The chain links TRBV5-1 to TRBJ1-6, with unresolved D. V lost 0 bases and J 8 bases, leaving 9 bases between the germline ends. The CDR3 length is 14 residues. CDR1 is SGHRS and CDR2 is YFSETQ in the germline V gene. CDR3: CASSLVVRYSPLHF. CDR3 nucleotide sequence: TGCGCCAGCAGCTTGGTCGTCAGGTATTCACCCCTCCACTTT. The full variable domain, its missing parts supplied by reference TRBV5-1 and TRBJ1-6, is KAGVTQTPRYLIKTRGQQVTLSCSPISGHRSVSWYQQTPGQGLQFLFEYFSETQRNKGNFPGRFSGRQFSNSRSEMNVSTLELGDSALYLCASSLVVRYSPLHFGNGTRLTVT.

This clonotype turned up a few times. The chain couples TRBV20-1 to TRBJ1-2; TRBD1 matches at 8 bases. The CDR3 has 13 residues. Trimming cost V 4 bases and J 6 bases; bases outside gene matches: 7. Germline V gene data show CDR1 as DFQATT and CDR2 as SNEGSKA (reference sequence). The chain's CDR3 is CSAISGGADGYTF. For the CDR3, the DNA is TGCAGTGCTATATCAGGGGGCGCAGATGGCTACACCTTC.

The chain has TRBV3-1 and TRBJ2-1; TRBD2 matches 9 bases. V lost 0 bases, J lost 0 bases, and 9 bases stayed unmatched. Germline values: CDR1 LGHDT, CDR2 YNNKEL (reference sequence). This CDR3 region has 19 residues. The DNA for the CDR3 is TGTGCCAGCAGCCAAGAGATTAGCGGGAGATGGAACTCCTACAATGAGCAGTTCTTC. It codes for CASSQEISGRWNSYNEQFF.

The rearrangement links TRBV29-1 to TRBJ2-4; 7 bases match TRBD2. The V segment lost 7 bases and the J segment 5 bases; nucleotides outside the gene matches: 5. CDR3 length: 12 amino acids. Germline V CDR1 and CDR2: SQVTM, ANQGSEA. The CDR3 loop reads CSAKRGENIQYF. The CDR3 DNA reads TGCAGCGCCAAACGGGGGGAAAACATTCAGTACTTC.

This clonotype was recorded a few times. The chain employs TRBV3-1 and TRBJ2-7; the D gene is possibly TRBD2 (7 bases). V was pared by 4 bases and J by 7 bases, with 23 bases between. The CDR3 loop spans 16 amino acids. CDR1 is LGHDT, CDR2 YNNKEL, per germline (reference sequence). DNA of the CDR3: TGTGCCAGCAGCCGCCTGTACGGGGGGCCCTCAGGGGAGCAGTACTTC. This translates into CASSRLYGGPSGEQYF.

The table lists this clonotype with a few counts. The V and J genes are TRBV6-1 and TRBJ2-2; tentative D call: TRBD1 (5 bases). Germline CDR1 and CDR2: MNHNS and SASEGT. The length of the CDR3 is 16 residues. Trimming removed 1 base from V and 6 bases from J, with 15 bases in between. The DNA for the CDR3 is TGTGCCAGCAGTGAAGGGAGCAAGGGGATCCCCGGGGAGCTGTTTTTT. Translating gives CASSEGSKGIPGELFF.

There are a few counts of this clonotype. CDR3 protein: CASSQALEVGSQPQHF. DNA for the CDR3: TGCGCCAGCAGCCAAGCGCTTGAGGTAGGGAGCCAGCCCCAGCATTTT. The chain carries TRBV4-1 and TRBJ1-5; D is undetermined. The CDR3 is 16 residues long. Germline CDR1 MGHRA, CDR2 YSYEKL. V dropped 1 base and J dropped 7 bases, with 17 bases sitting between them.

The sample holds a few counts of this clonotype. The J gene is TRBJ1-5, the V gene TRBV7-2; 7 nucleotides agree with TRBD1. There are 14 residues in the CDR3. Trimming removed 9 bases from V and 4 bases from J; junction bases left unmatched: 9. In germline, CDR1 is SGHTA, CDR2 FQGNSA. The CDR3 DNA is TGTGCCAGTCAGGGGCAGGGGGGAAATCAGCCCCAGCATTTT. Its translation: CASQGQGGNQPQHF.

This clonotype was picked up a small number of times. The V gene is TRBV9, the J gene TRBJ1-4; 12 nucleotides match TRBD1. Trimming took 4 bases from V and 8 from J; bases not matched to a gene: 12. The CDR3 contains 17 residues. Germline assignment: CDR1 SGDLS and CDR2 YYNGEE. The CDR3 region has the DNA TGTGCCAGCAGCCCGGGGGACAGGGGGCGATTGGGCGAAAAACTGTTTTTT. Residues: CASSPGDRGRLGEKLFF.

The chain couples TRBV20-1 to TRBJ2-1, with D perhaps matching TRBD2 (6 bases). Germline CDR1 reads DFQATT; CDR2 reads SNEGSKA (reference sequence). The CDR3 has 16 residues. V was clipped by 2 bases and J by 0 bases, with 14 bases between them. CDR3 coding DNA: TGCAGTGCTAGACCAACCAGCGGGCCCTCCTACAATGAGCAGTTCTTC. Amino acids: CSARPTSGPSYNEQFF.

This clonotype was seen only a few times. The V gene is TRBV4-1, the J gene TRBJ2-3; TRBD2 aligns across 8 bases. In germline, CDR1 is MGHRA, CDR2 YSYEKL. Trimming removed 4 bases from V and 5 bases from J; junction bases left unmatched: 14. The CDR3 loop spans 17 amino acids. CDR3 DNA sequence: TGCGCCAGCAGCCCCCTCGACAGCGGGGGAGGAGGAGATACGCAGTATTTT. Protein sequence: CASSPLDSGGGGDTQYF.

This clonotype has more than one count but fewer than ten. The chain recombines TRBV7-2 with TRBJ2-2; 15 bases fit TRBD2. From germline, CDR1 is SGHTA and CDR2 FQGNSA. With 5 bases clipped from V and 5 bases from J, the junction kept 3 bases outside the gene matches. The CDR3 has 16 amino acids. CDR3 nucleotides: TGTGCCAGCAGCAAGGGACTAGCGGGGGGTACCGGGGAGCTGTTTTTT. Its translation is CASSKGLAGGTGELFF.

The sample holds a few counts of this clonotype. CDR3 DNA: TGCGCCAGCAGCAGAACTAGTTTGGAGCAGTTCTTC. The encoded protein is CASSRTSLEQFF. The chain uses TRBV5-1 and TRBJ2-1; the D gene is possibly TRBD2 (5 bases). CDR3 length: 12 residues. V was shortened by 4 bases and J by 10 bases, with 12 bases between the two germline ends. In germline, CDR1 is SGHRS, CDR2 YFSETQ.

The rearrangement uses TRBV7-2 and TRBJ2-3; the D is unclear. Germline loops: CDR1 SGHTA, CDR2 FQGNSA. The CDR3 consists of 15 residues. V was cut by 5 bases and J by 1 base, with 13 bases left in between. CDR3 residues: CASSEFGFRTDTQYF. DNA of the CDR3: TGTGCCAGCAGCGAATTCGGGTTCCGCACAGATACGCAGTATTTT.

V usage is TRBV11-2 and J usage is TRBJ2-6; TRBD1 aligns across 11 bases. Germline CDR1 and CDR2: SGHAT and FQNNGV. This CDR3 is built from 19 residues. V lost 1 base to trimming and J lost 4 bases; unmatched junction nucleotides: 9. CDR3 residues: CASSLGGRTGGSGANVLTF. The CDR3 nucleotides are TGTGCCAGCAGCTTAGGGGGTCGGACAGGGGGCAGCGGGGCCAACGTCCTGACTTTC.

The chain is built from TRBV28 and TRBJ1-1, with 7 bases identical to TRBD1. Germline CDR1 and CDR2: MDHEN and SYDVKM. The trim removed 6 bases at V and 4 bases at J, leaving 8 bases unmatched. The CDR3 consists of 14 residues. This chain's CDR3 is CASRKDRPGTEAFF. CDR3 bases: TGTGCCAGCAGGAAGGACAGGCCGGGCACTGAAGCTTTCTTT.

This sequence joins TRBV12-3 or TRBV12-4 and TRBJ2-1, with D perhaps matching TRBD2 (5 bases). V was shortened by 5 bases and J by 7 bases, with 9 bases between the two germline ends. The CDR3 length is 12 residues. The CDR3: CASSRSGNEQFF. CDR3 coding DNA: TGTGCCAGCAGTAGATCGGGGAATGAGCAGTTCTTC.